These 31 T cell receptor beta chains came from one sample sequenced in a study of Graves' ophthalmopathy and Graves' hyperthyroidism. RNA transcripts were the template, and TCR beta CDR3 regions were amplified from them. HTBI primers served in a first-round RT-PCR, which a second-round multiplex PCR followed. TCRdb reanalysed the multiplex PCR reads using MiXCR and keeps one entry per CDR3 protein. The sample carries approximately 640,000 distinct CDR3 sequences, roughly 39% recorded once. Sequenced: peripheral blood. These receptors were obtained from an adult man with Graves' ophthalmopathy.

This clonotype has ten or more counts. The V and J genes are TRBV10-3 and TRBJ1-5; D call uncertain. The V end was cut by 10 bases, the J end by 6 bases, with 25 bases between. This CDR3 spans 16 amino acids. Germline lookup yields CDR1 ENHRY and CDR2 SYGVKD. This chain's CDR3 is CASSPGLPKRGQPQHF. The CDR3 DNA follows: TGTGCCAGCAGCCCCGGACTTCCCAAGCGAGGTCAGCCCCAGCATTTT.

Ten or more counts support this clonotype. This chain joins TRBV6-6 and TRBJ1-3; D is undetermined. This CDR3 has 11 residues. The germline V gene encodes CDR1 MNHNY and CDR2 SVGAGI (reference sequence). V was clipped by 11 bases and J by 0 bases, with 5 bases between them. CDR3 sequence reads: CAARSGNTIYF. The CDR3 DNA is TGTGCCGCCCGCTCTGGAAACACCATATATTTT.

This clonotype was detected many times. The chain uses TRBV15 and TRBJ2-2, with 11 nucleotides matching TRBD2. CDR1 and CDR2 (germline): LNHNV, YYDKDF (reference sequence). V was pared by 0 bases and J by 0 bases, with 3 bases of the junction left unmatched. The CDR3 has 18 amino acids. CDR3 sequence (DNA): TGTGCCACCAGCAGAGATACGGGACTAGCGGCGAACACCGGGGAGCTGTTTTTT. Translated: CATSRDTGLAANTGELFF.

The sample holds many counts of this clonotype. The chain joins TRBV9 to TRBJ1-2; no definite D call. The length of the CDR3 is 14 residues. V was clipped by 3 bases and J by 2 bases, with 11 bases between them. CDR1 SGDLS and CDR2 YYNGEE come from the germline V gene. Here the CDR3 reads CASSGSGRNYGYTF. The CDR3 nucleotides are TGTGCCAGCAGCGGATCGGGAAGAAACTATGGCTACACCTTC.

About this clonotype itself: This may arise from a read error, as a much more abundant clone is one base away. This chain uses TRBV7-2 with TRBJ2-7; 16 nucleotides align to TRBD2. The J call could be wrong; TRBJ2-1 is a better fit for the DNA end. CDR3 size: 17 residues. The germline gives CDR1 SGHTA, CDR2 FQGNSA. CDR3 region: CASSLVSGLAGGSRQFF. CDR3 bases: TGTGCCAGCAGCTTAGTTTCGGGACTAGCGGGAGGGTCTCGGCAGTTCTTC.

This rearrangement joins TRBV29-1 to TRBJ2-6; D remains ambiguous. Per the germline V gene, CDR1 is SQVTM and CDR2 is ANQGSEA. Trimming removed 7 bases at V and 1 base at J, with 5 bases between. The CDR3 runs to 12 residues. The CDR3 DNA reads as TGCAGCGGGATGTCTGGGGCCAACGTCCTGACTTTC. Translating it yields CSGMSGANVLTF.

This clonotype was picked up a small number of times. The CDR3, as DNA: TGCAGTGCTAGAGATCTTAGGGGGGAGTCGGTCGAGACCCAGTACTTC. Translating it yields CSARDLRGESVETQYF. The V gene is TRBV20-1, the J gene TRBJ2-5; tentatively, D is TRBD1 or TRBD2 (6 bases each). Trimming left V 0 bases short and J 5 bases short, with 19 bases between. Germline CDR1 DFQATT, CDR2 SNEGSKA (reference sequence). The CDR3 is 16 amino acids.

The CDR3 DNA is TGTGCCAGCCGGCGGCCCTCAACTAATGAAAAACTGTTTTTT. This codes for CASRRPSTNEKLFF. The chain joins TRBV2 to TRBJ1-4; no reliable D call. CDR3 length: 14 amino acids. The V gene lost 8 bases and the J gene lost 0 bases, with 10 bases spanning the gap. The germline V gene has CDR1 SNHLY and CDR2 FYNNEI.

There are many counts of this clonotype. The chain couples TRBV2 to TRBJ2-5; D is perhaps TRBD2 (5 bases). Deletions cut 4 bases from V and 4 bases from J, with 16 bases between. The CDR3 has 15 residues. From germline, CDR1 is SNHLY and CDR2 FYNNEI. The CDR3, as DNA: TGTGCCAGCAGTGGACCGAGCCTAGCTGCAGAGACCCAGTACTTC. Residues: CASSGPSLAAETQYF.

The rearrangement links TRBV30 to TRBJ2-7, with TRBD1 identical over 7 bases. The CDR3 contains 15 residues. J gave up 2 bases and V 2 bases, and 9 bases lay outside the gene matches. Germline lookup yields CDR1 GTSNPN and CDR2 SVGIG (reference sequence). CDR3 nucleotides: TGTGCCTGGAGTCCACGAGGGACAGTGACCTACGAGCAGTACTTC. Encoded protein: CAWSPRGTVTYEQYF.

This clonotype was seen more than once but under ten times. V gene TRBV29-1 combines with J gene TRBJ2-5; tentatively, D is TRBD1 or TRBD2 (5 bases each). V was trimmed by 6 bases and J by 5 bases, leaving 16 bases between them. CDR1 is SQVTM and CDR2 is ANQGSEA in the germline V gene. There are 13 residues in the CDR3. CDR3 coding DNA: TGCAGCGTCTTGGGGGAGAGGTCGGAGACCCAGTACTTC. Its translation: CSVLGERSETQYF.

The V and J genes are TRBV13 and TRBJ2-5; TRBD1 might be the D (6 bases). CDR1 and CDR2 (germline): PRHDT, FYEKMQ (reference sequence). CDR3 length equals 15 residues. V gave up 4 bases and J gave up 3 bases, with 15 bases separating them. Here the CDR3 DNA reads TGTGCCAGCAGCTCCTCCGGGACACCCGAAGAGACCCAGTACTTC. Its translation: CASSSSGTPEETQYF.

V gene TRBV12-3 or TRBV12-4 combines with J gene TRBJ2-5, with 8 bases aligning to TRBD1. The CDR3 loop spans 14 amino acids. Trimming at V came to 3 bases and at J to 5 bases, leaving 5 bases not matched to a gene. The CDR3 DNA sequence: TGTGCCAGCAGTTTGACCGACAGGGGCGAGACCCAGTACTTC. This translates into CASSLTDRGETQYF.

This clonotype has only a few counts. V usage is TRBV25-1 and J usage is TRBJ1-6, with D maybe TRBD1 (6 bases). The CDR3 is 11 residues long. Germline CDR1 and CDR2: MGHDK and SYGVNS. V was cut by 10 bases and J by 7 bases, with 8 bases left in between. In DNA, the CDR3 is TGTGCCACGCAGGGGAATTCACCCCTCCACTTT. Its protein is CATQGNSPLHF.

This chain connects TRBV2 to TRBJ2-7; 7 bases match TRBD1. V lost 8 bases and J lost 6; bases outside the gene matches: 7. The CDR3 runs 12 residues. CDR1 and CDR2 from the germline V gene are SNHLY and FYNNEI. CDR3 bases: TGTGCCAGCTTGGACAGGCGGGCCGAGCAGTACTTC. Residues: CASLDRRAEQYF.

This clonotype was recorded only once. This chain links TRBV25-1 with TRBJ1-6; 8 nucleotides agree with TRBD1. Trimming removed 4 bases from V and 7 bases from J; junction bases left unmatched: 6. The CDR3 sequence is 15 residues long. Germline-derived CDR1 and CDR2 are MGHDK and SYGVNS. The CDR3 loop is CASSGQGARNSPLHF. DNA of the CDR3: TGTGCCAGCAGTGGGCAGGGGGCGCGCAATTCACCCCTCCACTTT. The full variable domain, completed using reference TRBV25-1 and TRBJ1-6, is EADIYQTPRYLVIGTGKKITLECSQTMGHDKMYWYQQDPGMELHLIHYSYGVNSTEKGDLSSESTVSRIRTEHFPLTLESARPSHTSQYLCASSGQGARNSPLHFGNGTRLTVT.

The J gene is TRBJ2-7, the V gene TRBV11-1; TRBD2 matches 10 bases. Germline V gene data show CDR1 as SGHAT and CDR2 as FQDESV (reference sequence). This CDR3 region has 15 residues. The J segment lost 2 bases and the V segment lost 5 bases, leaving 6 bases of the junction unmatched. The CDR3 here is CASSTYSGGPYEQYF. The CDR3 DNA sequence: TGTGCCAGCAGCACTTATAGCGGGGGGCCCTACGAGCAGTACTTC.

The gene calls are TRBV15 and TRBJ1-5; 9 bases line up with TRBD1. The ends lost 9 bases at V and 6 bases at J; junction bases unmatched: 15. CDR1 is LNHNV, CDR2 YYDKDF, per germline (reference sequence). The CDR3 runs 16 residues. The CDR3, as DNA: TGTGCCACAGCAAGGACAGGGGTTAGAAGCGGTCAGCCCCAGCATTTT. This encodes CATARTGVRSGQPQHF.

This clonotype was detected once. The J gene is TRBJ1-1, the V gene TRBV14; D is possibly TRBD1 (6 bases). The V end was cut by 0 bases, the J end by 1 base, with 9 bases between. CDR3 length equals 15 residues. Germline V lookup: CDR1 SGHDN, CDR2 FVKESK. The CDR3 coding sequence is TGTGCCAGCAGCCAAGATGTAGGGGGGAACACTGAAGCTTTCTTT. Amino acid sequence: CASSQDVGGNTEAFF.

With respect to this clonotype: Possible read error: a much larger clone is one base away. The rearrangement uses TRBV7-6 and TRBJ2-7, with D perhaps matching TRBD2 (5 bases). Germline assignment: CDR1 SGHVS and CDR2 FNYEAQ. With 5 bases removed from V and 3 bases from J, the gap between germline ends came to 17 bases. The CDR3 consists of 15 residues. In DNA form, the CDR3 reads TGTGCCAGCAGCCCCAGACGGTCCGGGGACTACGAGCAGTACTTC. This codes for CASSPRRSGDYEQYF.

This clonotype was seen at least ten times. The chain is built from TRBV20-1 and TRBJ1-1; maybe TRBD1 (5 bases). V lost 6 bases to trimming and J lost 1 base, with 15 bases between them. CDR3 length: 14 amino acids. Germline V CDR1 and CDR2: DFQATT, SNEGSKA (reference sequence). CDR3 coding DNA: TGCAGTGCCGATCGGGAGGGGCAGAACACTGAAGCTTTCTTT. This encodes CSADREGQNTEAFF.

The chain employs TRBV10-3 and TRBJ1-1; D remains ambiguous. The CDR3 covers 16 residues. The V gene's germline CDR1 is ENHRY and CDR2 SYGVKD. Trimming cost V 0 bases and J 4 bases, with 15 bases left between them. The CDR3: CAISESTGLGFTEAFF. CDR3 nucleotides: TGTGCCATCAGTGAGTCGACGGGTCTTGGATTCACTGAAGCTTTCTTT.

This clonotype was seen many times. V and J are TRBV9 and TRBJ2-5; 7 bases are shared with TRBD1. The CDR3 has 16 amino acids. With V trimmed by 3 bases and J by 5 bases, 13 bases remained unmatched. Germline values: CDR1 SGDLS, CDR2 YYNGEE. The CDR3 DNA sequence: TGTGCCAGCAGCGCAGGACAGGCCCTCGATCGCGAGACCCAGTACTTC. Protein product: CASSAGQALDRETQYF.

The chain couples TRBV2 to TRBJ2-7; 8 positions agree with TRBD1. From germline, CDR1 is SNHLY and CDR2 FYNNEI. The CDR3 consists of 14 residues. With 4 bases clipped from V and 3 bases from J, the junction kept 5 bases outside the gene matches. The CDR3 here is CASSVQGVGYEQYF. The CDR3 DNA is TGTGCCAGCAGTGTACAGGGGGTCGGCTACGAGCAGTACTTC. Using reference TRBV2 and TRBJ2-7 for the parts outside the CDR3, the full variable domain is EPEVTQTPSHQVTQMGQEVILRCVPISNHLYFYWYRQILGQKVEFLVSFYNNEISEKSEIFDDQFSVERPDGSNFTLKIRSTKLEDSAMYFCASSVQGVGYEQYFGPGTRLTVT.

The CDR3 region is CASSVQRNSYEQYF. CDR3 DNA sequence: TGTGCCAGCAGCGTCCAAAGAAACTCCTACGAGCAGTACTTC. The rearrangement links TRBV13 to TRBJ2-7; no definite D call. The CDR3 totals 14 residues. Looked up from germline, CDR1 is PRHDT and CDR2 is FYEKMQ (reference sequence). Trimming pared 5 bases from V and 0 bases from J, leaving 11 bases between.

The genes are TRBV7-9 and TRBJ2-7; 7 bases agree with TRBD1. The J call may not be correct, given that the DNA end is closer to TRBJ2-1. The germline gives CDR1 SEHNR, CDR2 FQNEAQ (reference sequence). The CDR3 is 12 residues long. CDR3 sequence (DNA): TGTGCCAGCAGCCCGACAGGGAATGAGCAGTTCTTC. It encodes CASSPTGNEQFF.

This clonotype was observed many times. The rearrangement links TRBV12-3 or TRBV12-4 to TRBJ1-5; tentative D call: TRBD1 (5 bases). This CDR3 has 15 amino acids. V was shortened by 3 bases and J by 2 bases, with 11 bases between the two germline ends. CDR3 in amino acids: CASSLGGFRNQPQHF. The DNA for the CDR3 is TGTGCCAGCAGTTTGGGGGGATTTCGCAATCAGCCCCAGCATTTT.

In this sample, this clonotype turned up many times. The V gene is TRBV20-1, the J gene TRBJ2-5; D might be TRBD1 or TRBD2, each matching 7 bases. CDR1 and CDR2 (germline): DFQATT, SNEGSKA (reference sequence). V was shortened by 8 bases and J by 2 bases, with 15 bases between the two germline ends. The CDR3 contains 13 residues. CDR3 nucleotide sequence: TGCAGTCGTTACAGGGGAGGGCAAGAGACCCAGTACTTC. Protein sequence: CSRYRGGQETQYF.

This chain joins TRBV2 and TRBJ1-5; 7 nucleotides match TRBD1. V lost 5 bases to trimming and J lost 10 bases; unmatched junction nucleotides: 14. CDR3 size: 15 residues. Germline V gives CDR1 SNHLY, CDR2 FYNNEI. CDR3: CASSPRQGVGEPQHF. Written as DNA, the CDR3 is TGTGCCAGCAGTCCCCGACAGGGCGTAGGGGAACCCCAGCATTTT.

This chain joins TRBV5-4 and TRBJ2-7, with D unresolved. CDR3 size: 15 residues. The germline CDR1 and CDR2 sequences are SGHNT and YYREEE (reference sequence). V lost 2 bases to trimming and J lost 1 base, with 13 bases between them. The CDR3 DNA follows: TGTGCCAGCAGCTTAGCAGTTGCGTTTTCCTACGAGCAGTACTTC. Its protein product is CASSLAVAFSYEQYF.

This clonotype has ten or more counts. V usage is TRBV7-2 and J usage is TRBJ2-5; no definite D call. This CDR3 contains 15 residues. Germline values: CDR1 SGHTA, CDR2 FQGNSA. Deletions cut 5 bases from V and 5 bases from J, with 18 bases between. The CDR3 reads CASSRTSSLAETQYF. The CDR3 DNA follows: TGTGCCAGCAGCCGTACCAGCAGCTTAGCCGAGACCCAGTACTTC. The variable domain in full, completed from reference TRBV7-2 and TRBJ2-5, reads GAGVSQSPSNKVTEKGKDVELRCDPISGHTALYWYRQSLGQGLEFLIYFQGNSAPDKSGLPSDRFSAERTGGSVSTLTIQRTQQEDSAVYLCASSRTSSLAETQYFGPGTRLLVL.